The 9 T cell receptor beta chains given below trace back to one sample, sequenced in a study of human T cells and chemical hapten exposure. TCRdb re-called the RACE reads through MiXCR, storing one row per CDR3 protein. The table lists around 80,000 distinct CDR3 sequences, about 6.6% of them singletons. The time point is: patch test 2, 6 weeks after DPC sensitization. Sample treatment: therapeutic diphenylcyclopropenone sensitization with weekly scalp DPC. The starting material was whole blood, obtained in connection with sensitization to the hapten diphenylcyclopropenone (DPC). The receptors were gathered from a woman in her 30s with alopecia areata. Some clones in this sample may be carry-over from other donors' samples.

This clonotype was seen repeatedly, ten times or more. The V and J genes are TRBV6-1 and TRBJ2-4; D unclear. Germline V gene sequence: CDR1 MNHNS, CDR2 SASEGT. The CDR3 sequence is 12 residues long. Trimming left V 4 bases short and J 7 bases short, with 8 bases between. The CDR3 DNA is TGTGCCAGCAGTGTCCCTCGCAACATTCAGTACTTC. Translating gives CASSVPRNIQYF.

This clonotype was recorded a few times. V usage is TRBV28 and J usage is TRBJ1-5; D unresolved. The V end was cut by 3 bases, the J end by 5 bases, with 8 bases between. CDR1 and CDR2 from the germline V gene are MDHEN and SYDVKM. This CDR3 spans 13 amino acids. In DNA form, the CDR3 reads TGTGCCAGCAGTTTTTCTGTCTATCAGCCCCAGCATTTT. It specifies CASSFSVYQPQHF.

The rearrangement joins TRBV12-3 or TRBV12-4 to TRBJ2-5; TRBD2 aligns across 10 bases. CDR3 length: 15 amino acids. V trimming: 6 bases; J trimming: 4 bases; junction bases outside the gene matches: 8. CDR3 amino acids: CASSLLAGVAETQYF. The DNA of the CDR3 is TGTGCCAGCAGCCTGCTAGCGGGGGTGGCAGAGACCCAGTACTTC.

This clonotype came up many times. This chain uses TRBV11-2 with TRBJ1-1, with D maybe TRBD1 (6 bases). The CDR3 runs to 14 residues. Deletions cut 4 bases from V and 11 bases from J, with 20 bases between. The germline gives CDR1 SGHAT, CDR2 FQNNGV. The chain's CDR3 is CASSSTGQGKNAFF. The CDR3 DNA reads as TGTGCCAGCAGCTCAACGGGGCAGGGGAAGAACGCTTTCTTT.

The chain has TRBV20-1 and TRBJ2-1; D tentatively fits TRBD1 or TRBD2 (5 bases each). Trimming cost V 8 bases and J 5 bases, with 13 bases left between them. The CDR3 extends over 12 amino acids. Germline V gene data show CDR1 as DFQATT and CDR2 as SNEGSKA (reference sequence). CDR3 sequence: CSPKVGDNEQFF. The CDR3, as DNA: TGCAGTCCAAAGGTGGGGGACAATGAGCAGTTCTTC.

This clonotype was picked up many times. The chain carries TRBV4-1 and TRBJ2-7; the D gene is possibly TRBD1 (6 bases). The germline V gene has CDR1 MGHRA and CDR2 YSYEKL. This CDR3 region has 14 residues. The germline V and J ends were trimmed by 5 bases and 0 bases, with 11 bases remaining between them. This CDR3 is CASSYRDNSYEQYF. The CDR3 DNA sequence: TGCGCCAGCAGCTACCGGGACAACTCCTACGAGCAGTACTTC.

The table lists this clonotype with many counts. The genes are TRBV27 and TRBJ1-1, with D unresolved. The CDR3 runs to 16 residues. CDR1 MNHEY and CDR2 SMNVEV come from the germline V gene (reference sequence). The V and J ends lost 4 bases and 0 bases respectively, with 15 bases between them. CDR3 residues: CASSSLTHPLNTEAFF. The CDR3 nucleotides read TGTGCCAGCAGTTCTCTTACCCACCCCCTGAACACTGAAGCTTTCTTT.

At least ten counts were recorded for this clonotype. The chain links TRBV27 to TRBJ2-3; 7 bases are shared with TRBD2. In germline, CDR1 is MNHEY, CDR2 SMNVEV (reference sequence). The CDR3 extends over 17 amino acids. V lost 2 bases, J lost 0 bases, and 8 bases stayed unmatched. The DNA of the CDR3 is TGTGCCAGCAGTTTAGGAGTCAGCGGGACCAGCACAGATACGCAGTATTTT. Protein: CASSLGVSGTSTDTQYF.

Many counts were recorded for this clonotype. The chain joins TRBV29-1 to TRBJ1-2; no clear D gene. Germline CDR1 reads SQVTM; CDR2 reads ANQGSEA. V dropped 3 bases and J dropped 0 bases, with 11 bases sitting between them. This CDR3 is built from 14 residues. The DNA for the CDR3 is TGCAGCGTTGACCAATTCCAGACTAACTATGGCTACACCTTC. This gives the protein CSVDQFQTNYGYTF.